This T cell receptor beta chain stems from a study of Graves' ophthalmopathy and Graves' hyperthyroidism. Trimming stripped 8 bases from V and 9 bases from J, with 14 bases between. The CDR3 contains 12 residues. Per germline, CDR1 MNHEY and CDR2 SMNVEV (reference sequence). This clonotype was seen at least ten times. RNA transcripts provided the template for amplifying TCR beta CDR3 regions. An initial RT-PCR round employing HTBI primers preceded a second-round multiplex PCR. TCRdb re-called the multiplex PCR reads with MiXCR, one entry per CDR3 protein. The sample contains under 350,000 distinct CDR3 sequences, 15% to 20% of which appear only once.

Input material: peripheral blood. The receptor's source is an adult man with Graves' ophthalmopathy. The chain links TRBV27 to TRBJ1-5, with unresolved D. In nucleotides, the CDR3 is TGTGCCAGCGGAGTTTGGGGTTTGCCCCAGCATTTT. Its translation: CASGVWGLPQHF.